Included here is one T cell receptor beta chain sequence, with context. These data belong to a study of CD8+ T cells in alopecia areata. Trimming stripped 5 bases from V and 6 bases from J, with 22 bases between. This CDR3 spans 15 amino acids. In germline, CDR1 is SQVTM, CDR2 ANQGSEA. Treatment meaning: oral pan-JAK inhibitor, 5-10 mg twice daily. RNA was isolated and reverse transcribed to cDNA, the sequencing template. Libraries were prepared by immunoSEQ multiplex PCR; TCRdb keeps only in-frame clonotypes and omits some of them. The sample records about 100,000 clones, around 60% being singletons. The chain recombines TRBV29-1 with TRBJ1-2, with a possible D match to TRBD1 (5 bases). The clonotype was recovered from a human donor with alopecia areata. Material: CD8+ T cells sorted from blood, obtained at approximately week 60, from a patient treated with tofacitinib. The CDR3 protein is CSVSPGTAENHGYTF. CDR3 nucleotides: TGCAGCGTTTCTCCAGGGACGGCTGAGAACCATGGCTACACCTTC.